This is a list of T cell receptor beta chains from one sample in a study of CXCR3-negative and CXCR3-positive naive CD8 T cells. TCRdb reprocessed the 5' RACE reads; each CDR3 protein has one entry and no DNA is given. The sample includes some 41,000 distinct CDR3 sequences. The material sequenced was memory CD8+ T cells from blood. These receptors were collected from a human donor in good health. Some clones in this sample may be carry-over from other donors' samples. CDR3s include the opening cysteine and the closing phenylalanine or tryptophan. Size values are once, few and many counts, or a class for expanded clones, and some rows have none.

- | TRBJ1-5 | TRBV5-6 | CASSLLGNQPQHF
medium-sized | TRBJ2-7 | TRBV5-6 | CASSFSLEQYF
- | TRBJ1-1 | TRBV5-1 | CASSYGQGTEAFF
- | TRBJ2-1 | TRBV12-3/TRBV12-4 | CASSCARDREYNEQFF
- | TRBJ1-1 | TRBV19 | CASSTDRGLNTEAFF
- | TRBJ2-1 | TRBV27 | CASSSTSGGLYNEQFF
- | TRBJ2-3 | TRBV20-1 | CSAQSAAEADTQYF
- | TRBJ2-1 | TRBV4-3 | CASSQGRFNEQFF
- | TRBJ2-3 | TRBV5-6 | CASSDLIMGGSDTQYF
- | TRBJ1-2 | TRBV12-3/TRBV12-4 | CASSFGRTANYGYTF
- | TRBJ2-7 | TRBV4-3 | CASSQDGTSGGEQCF
- | TRBJ2-3 | TRBV29-1 | CSVAGTGDTDTQYF
- | TRBJ2-7 | TRBV3-1 | CASSQGAGGVYEQYF
- | TRBJ2-3 | TRBV4-3 | CASSRELQRGGDTDTQYF
- | TRBJ2-7 | TRBV5-6 | CASSFRGIKYEQYF
- | TRBJ2-1 | TRBV13 | CASSYPFEGGNNEQFF
- | TRBJ1-1 | TRBV15 | CATSSWNTEAFF
- | TRBJ2-3 | TRBV6-2/TRBV6-3 | CASSAITYSTDTQYF
- | TRBJ2-6 | TRBV11-2 | CASSLPEWGAGANVLTF
- | TRBJ2-3 | TRBV30 | CAWTRPGGTLTDTQYF
- | TRBJ2-1 | TRBV29-1 | CSVGGTPDNEQFF
- | TRBJ2-2 | TRBV6-5 | CASSPGQGEIDTGELFF
- | TRBJ2-5 | TRBV12-3/TRBV12-4 | CASSFDARGEEETQYF
- | TRBJ2-1 | TRBV5-5 | CASSLTPGQAYEQFF
- | TRBJ2-5 | TRBV20-1 | CSAGRGRDQETQYF
medium-sized | TRBJ2-2 | TRBV6-4 | CASSHGDTGELFF
- | TRBJ2-1 | TRBV29-1 | CSVFGITRGDEQFF
- | TRBJ2-7 | TRBV7-6 | CASSLGLSSYEQYF
- | TRBJ2-2 | TRBV5-1 | CASPGQSYAMENTGELFF
- | TRBJ1-1 | TRBV7-9 | CASSLAGSYTEAFF
- | TRBJ2-5 | TRBV15 | CATSRETSGQETQYF
- | TRBJ1-1 | TRBV10-1 | CASSESPGTEAFF
- | TRBJ1-2 | TRBV19 | CASSITTGWNYGYTF
- | TRBJ2-5 | TRBV20-1 | CSAEVGEMETQYF
- | TRBJ2-7 | TRBV29-1 | CSVPIRDTMSYEQYF
- | TRBJ1-1 | TRBV7-8 | CASSLWSPLGQGGDTEAFF
- | TRBJ1-1 | TRBV10-3 | CAISDLEGNTEAFF
- | TRBJ2-5 | TRBV5-8 | CASSADSQETQYF
- | TRBJ2-1 | TRBV6-6 | CASSPQEYNEQFF
- | TRBJ2-5 | TRBV4-1 | CASSPLAGGINQETQYF